Listed below are T cell receptor beta chains from one sample, sequenced in a study of shared clonotypes between healthy human individuals. Data came from immunoSEQ multiplex PCR; TCRdb stores just in-frame clones and leaves some out. The profile shows 2 million to 2.5 million clones, approximately 96% of them singletons. The sample comprised naive CD4+ T cells sorted from blood. The receptors were sampled from a man aged 18 to 35 in good health. The conserved cysteine and the conserved F or W are not part of the CDR3 here.

>TRBJ1-5|TRBV2
ASFLGSGNQPQH
>TRBJ2-3|TRBV18
ASKTGGADTQY
>TRBJ2-5|TRBV30
AWSPSGEETQY
>TRBJ1-2|TRBV7-9
ASSFEDSLYGYT
>TRBJ1-6|TRBV30
AWLEFDRAYNSPLH
>TRBJ2-2|TRBV5-4
ASSGQVNTGELF
>TRBJ2-7|TRBV6-5
ASSYGASGAYEQY
>TRBJ1-1|TRBV5-1
ASNPGTGAQGAF
>TRBJ2-1|TRBV2
ASSEWYNEQF
>TRBJ2-6|TRBV2
ASSPARSGANVLT
>TRBJ2-7|TRBV4-3
ASSQALVAYEQY
>TRBJ1-1|TRBV10-2
ASSEPLVPAEAF
>TRBJ2-7|TRBV28
ASSPAGEIRPYEQY
>TRBJ2-1|TRBV5-5
ASSWASTGSSYNEQF
>TRBJ1-2|TRBV2
ASTPGQGLYGYT
>TRBJ2-7|TRBV6-6
ASRRQGTEQY
>TRBJ1-2|TRBV30
AWTPATGGSYGYT
>TRBJ2-3|TRBV18
ASSPLDSTTDTQY
>TRBJ2-7|TRBV15
ATSLVGGEQY
>TRBJ2-5|TRBV30
AWSGRSPPQY